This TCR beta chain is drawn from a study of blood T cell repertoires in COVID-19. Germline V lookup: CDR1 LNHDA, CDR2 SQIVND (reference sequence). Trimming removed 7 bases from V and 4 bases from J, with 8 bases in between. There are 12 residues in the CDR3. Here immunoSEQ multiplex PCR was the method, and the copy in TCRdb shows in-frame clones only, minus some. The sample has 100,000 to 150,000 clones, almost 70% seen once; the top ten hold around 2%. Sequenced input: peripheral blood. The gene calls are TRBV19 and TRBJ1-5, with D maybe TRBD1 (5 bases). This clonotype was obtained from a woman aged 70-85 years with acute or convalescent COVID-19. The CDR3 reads CASNRGNQPQHF. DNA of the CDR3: TGTGCCAGTAATCGGGGGAATCAGCCCCAGCATTTT.